What follows is one T cell receptor beta chain and its context. Antigen unknown. Clones were read by immunoSEQ multiplex PCR, and TCRdb kept only the in-frame ones, dropping some. The data hold 150,000 to 200,000 clones, with around nine tenths observed a single time. This entry is derived from a study of T cell responses to AZD1222 COVID-19 vaccine. V lost 0 bases to trimming and J lost 2 bases, with 12 bases between them. The germline CDR1 and CDR2 sequences are SGHRS and YFSETQ. This CDR3 region has 16 residues. The study's findings and limits: Clonal diversity was possibly underestimated, and the donors were mostly white British, with more females. After the peak T cell response, and only then, were repertoires sampled.

The source of this sequence is an adult in good health. The source material was peripheral blood, sampled on day 0 of AZD1222 vaccination. The V gene is TRBV5-1, the J gene TRBJ2-1; D perhaps matches TRBD2 (5 bases). The CDR3 region is CASSLEGGSPYNEQFF. DNA for the CDR3: TGCGCCAGCAGCTTGGAGGGCGGGTCCCCCTACAATGAGCAGTTCTTC.